This T cell receptor (beta chain) was recovered during a study of cytomegalovirus exposure and HLA in healthy donors. This clone was found a few times. At the DNA level, this CDR3 is encoded by other sequences in the same sample as well. Between the trimmed V and J ends, which lost 2 bases and 2 bases, there was a span of 9 bases. The CDR3 is 14 amino acids. From germline, CDR1 is MNHEY and CDR2 SVGAGI. This table comes from immunoSEQ multiplex PCR, and its TCRdb copy is limited to in-frame clones, with some not included. The data hold some 130,000 clones, with approximately 82% observed a single time.

The receptor comes from a man aged 25-45 years in good health and CMV-seropositive. This chain uses TRBV6-5 with TRBJ1-1; D possibly corresponds to TRBD1 (6 bases). The sample comprised PBMCs. The CDR3 DNA reads as TGTGCCAGCAGTTACAGGGGGAGAAACACTGAAGCTTTCTTT. Encoded protein: CASSYRGRNTEAFF.